This TCR beta chain was observed in a study of chemoradiotherapy in HPV16-positive cancers. Produced via immunoSEQ multiplex PCR; TCRdb's table is partial and in-frame only. The data contain some 3,100 clones, over 75% of them singletons. Germline CDR1 and CDR2: SEHNR and FQNEAQ (reference sequence). The CDR3 consists of 16 residues. The V end was cut by 1 base, the J end by 4 bases, with 16 bases between. The material sequenced was tumor tissue, taken from a patient who underwent chemoradiotherapy. The V call is TRBV7-9, the J call TRBJ1-2; no reliable D call. The receptor's source is a human donor with HPV-associated anogenital cancer. CDR3 sequence: CASSLDLAPRPYGYTF. The CDR3 region has the DNA TGTGCCAGCAGCTTAGATTTGGCCCCGAGACCCTATGGCTACACCTTC.